These 25 T cell receptor beta chains came from one sample sequenced in a study of OX40 agonist ivuxolimab in advanced cancers. Here immunoSEQ multiplex PCR was the method, and the copy in TCRdb shows in-frame clones only, minus some. The table records 70,000 or so clones, 91% of them present only once. Sequencing used CD4+ or CD8+ T cells sorted from blood, obtained in a trial of the OX40 agonist ivuxolimab. Receptor source: an adult with an advanced solid tumor such as melanoma, head and neck, liver or kidney cancer.

A single count supports this clone. The chain is built from TRBV7-8 and TRBJ2-5; 11 nucleotides align to TRBD2. The DNA end is a closer match to TRBJ2-7, so the J assignment may be wrong. CDR3 size: 14 residues. In germline, CDR1 is SGHVS, CDR2 FQNEAQ. The CDR3 spells CASSSGLAGYEQYF. The CDR3 region has the DNA TGTGCCAGCAGCTCCGGACTAGCGGGCTACGAGCAGTACTTC.

V gene TRBV28 combines with J gene TRBJ2-3, with a tentative D call TRBD2 (6 bases). This CDR3 contains 15 residues. Trimming removed 3 bases at V and 3 bases at J, with 13 bases between. Looked up from germline, CDR1 is MDHEN and CDR2 is SYDVKM. CDR3 DNA sequence: TGTGCCAGCAGTTTGGTTGGGGGGAGTACAGATACGCAGTATTTT. It yields the protein CASSLVGGSTDTQYF.

The V call is TRBV25-1, the J call TRBJ2-2, with D hard to call. Germline V gives CDR1 MGHDK, CDR2 SYGVNS. V was shortened by 2 bases and J by 8 bases, with 9 bases between the two germline ends. This CDR3 contains 13 residues. CDR3 nucleotides: TGTGCCAGCAGTGAAGGATCCTTGGGGGAGCTGTTTTTT. It yields the protein CASSEGSLGELFF.

This clone was seen just once. The J gene is TRBJ1-2, the V gene TRBV28; perhaps TRBD1 as D (5 bases). CDR1 is MDHEN and CDR2 is SYDVKM in the germline V gene. The CDR3 contains 16 residues. Trimming pared 4 bases from V and 3 bases from J, leaving 18 bases between. In DNA, the CDR3 is TGTGCCAGCAGTTCGAAATGGGGGGACCTGGACTATGGCTACACCTTC. It specifies CASSSKWGDLDYGYTF.

The chain couples TRBV11-2 to TRBJ2-1; 8 nucleotides align to TRBD1. CDR1 and CDR2 (germline): SGHAT, FQNNGV. The V and J ends lost 6 bases and 8 bases, in that order; junction bases with no gene match: 6. The CDR3 runs 13 residues. CDR3 in DNA: TGTGCCAGCAGAGGCGACAGGGGACATGAGCAGTTCTTC. Amino acids: CASRGDRGHEQFF.

V is TRBV7-9 and J is TRBJ2-7; 9 bases line up with TRBD2. The CDR3 is made up of 14 amino acids. Germline V gene lookup returns CDR1 SEHNR and CDR2 FQNEAQ (reference sequence). V dropped 1 base and J dropped 3; count of bases not matched to a gene: 1. CDR3 in amino acids: CASSLGTSVYEQYF. The DNA for the CDR3 is TGTGCCAGCAGCTTAGGGACTAGCGTCTACGAGCAGTACTTC.

The rearrangement links TRBV6-6 to TRBJ1-3, with TRBD1 matching over 10 bases. V lost 7 bases to trimming and J lost 1 base; unmatched junction nucleotides: 1. This CDR3 is built from 14 residues. Germline-derived CDR1 and CDR2 are MNHNY and SVGAGI (reference sequence). The CDR3 spells CASKDRGSGNTIYF. CDR3 coding DNA: TGTGCCAGCAAGGACAGGGGGTCTGGAAACACCATATATTTT.

The V gene is TRBV27, the J gene TRBJ2-7; TRBD2 is a possible D gene (6 bases). This CDR3 is built from 14 residues. The ends were cut back, 2 bases at V and 0 bases at J, with 8 bases in the middle. Germline values: CDR1 MNHEY, CDR2 SMNVEV (reference sequence). CDR3 in amino acids: CASSLGGVSYEQYF. CDR3 DNA: TGTGCCAGCAGTTTAGGAGGGGTCTCCTACGAGCAGTACTTC.

The chain uses TRBV7-9 and TRBJ2-3, with D possibly being TRBD1 or TRBD2 (5 bases each). The CDR3 length is 15 residues. V shed 1 base and J shed 2 bases, with 10 bases lying between them. Germline loops: CDR1 SEHNR, CDR2 FQNEAQ (reference sequence). The CDR3 DNA reads as TGTGCCAGCAGCTTAGGGGGCGGGTACACAGATACGCAGTATTTT. This codes for CASSLGGGYTDTQYF.

The CDR3 bases are TGTGCCTGGACGTCCCGGGTGGGCTGCGCTAACTATGGCTACACCTTC. Residues: CAWTSRVGCANYGYTF. The chain is built from TRBV30 and TRBJ1-2; no definite D call. The CDR3 covers 16 residues. V shed 4 bases and J shed 0 bases, with 18 bases lying between them. Germline V gene sequence: CDR1 GTSNPN, CDR2 SVGIG (reference sequence).

This clone was seen a single time. J is TRBJ1-5 and V is TRBV28, with D maybe TRBD1 (5 bases). CDR1 and CDR2 from the germline V gene are MDHEN and SYDVKM. V gave up 6 bases and J gave up 4 bases, with 16 bases separating them. There are 15 residues in the CDR3. CDR3: CASSRGTDLNQPQHF. The CDR3 nucleotides read TGTGCCAGCAGCCGCGGGACGGACCTTAATCAGCCCCAGCATTTT.

The J gene is TRBJ2-7, the V gene TRBV9; 8 nucleotides agree with TRBD1. The CDR3 sequence is 14 residues long. V lost 3 bases, J lost 3 bases, and 5 bases stayed unmatched. Germline CDR1 and CDR2: SGDLS and YYNGEE. The CDR3 region has the DNA TGTGCCAGCAGCGGGACAGGGCAATTCTACGAGCAGTACTTC. Its translation: CASSGTGQFYEQYF.

This clone was seen once. The V gene is TRBV2, the J gene TRBJ2-7, with D possibly matching TRBD1 (6 bases). In germline, CDR1 is SNHLY, CDR2 FYNNEI. V was trimmed by 10 bases and J by 1 base, leaving 11 bases between them. The CDR3 extends over 12 amino acids. The CDR3 nucleotides are TGTGCCATCGCGGACAGTTCCTACGAGCAGTACTTC. This codes for CAIADSSYEQYF.

This sequence joins TRBV27 and TRBJ2-3; 9 bases are a match to TRBD2. Germline assignment: CDR1 MNHEY and CDR2 SMNVEV (reference sequence). This CDR3 is built from 14 residues. V lost 6 bases to trimming and J lost 5 bases; unmatched junction nucleotides: 6. CDR3 DNA sequence: TGTGCCAGCAGGGCGCGGGAGGGGGAAGATACGCAGTATTTT. This codes for CASRAREGEDTQYF.

This clone was seen just once. The chain is built from TRBV7-9 and TRBJ2-5; possibly TRBD2 for D (5 bases). The V gene lost 1 base and the J gene lost 5 bases, with 11 bases spanning the gap. CDR3 size: 14 residues. Germline CDR1 reads SEHNR; CDR2 reads FQNEAQ (reference sequence). The CDR3 reads CASSLVEGEETQYF. The CDR3 DNA reads TGTGCCAGCAGCTTAGTCGAGGGTGAGGAGACCCAGTACTTC.

This chain links TRBV4-3 with TRBJ1-2; 7 positions agree with TRBD1. The CDR3 has 16 amino acids. Germline CDR1 reads LGHNA; CDR2 reads YSLEER. Germline trimming cut 1 base from V and 4 bases from J; bases unmatched to any gene: 9. The CDR3 DNA is TGCGCCAGCAGCCAAGTATATAAGGGGGCGGGCTATGGCTACACCTTC. Translated, it gives CASSQVYKGAGYGYTF.

The rearrangement joins TRBV4-3 to TRBJ1-4; 8 bases match TRBD1. With V trimmed by 0 bases and J by 5 bases, 2 bases remained unmatched. Germline-derived CDR1 and CDR2 are LGHNA and YSLEER. This CDR3 region has 15 residues. CDR3: CASSQEDRGNEKLFF. Written as DNA, the CDR3 is TGCGCCAGCAGCCAAGAAGACAGGGGCAATGAAAAACTGTTTTTT.

This clone was seen a single time. CDR3 nucleotides: TGTGCCAGCAGCCAAGATGCCAGCGGTCAGGACGAGCAGTACTTC. This gives the protein CASSQDASGQDEQYF. The rearrangement uses TRBV4-2 and TRBJ2-7; D may be TRBD2 (5 bases). Germline CDR1 reads LGHNA; CDR2 reads YNFKEQ. Deletions cut 0 bases from V and 5 bases from J, with 14 bases between. The CDR3 consists of 15 residues.

V and J are TRBV5-4 and TRBJ2-5, with D possibly TRBD2 on 6 matching bases. The germline CDR1 and CDR2 sequences are SGHNT and YYREEE (reference sequence). There are 17 residues in the CDR3. V dropped 3 bases and J dropped 1 base, with 19 bases sitting between them. The CDR3 region has the DNA TGTGCCAGCAGCTCCTCCGGGACTCCATCCCGCCAAGAGACCCAGTACTTC. This codes for CASSSSGTPSRQETQYF.

The chain combines TRBV6-5 with TRBJ1-1; D perhaps matches TRBD1 (6 bases). There are 14 residues in the CDR3. Per the germline V gene, CDR1 is MNHEY and CDR2 is SVGAGI. Trimming cost V 7 bases and J 0 bases, with 12 bases left between them. The chain's CDR3 is CASMSHRVNTEAFF. The CDR3, as DNA: TGTGCCAGCATGTCTCACAGGGTGAACACTGAAGCTTTCTTT.

The chain has TRBV29-1 and TRBJ2-7; 7 bases are shared with TRBD1. CDR3 length: 14 amino acids. After removal of 6 bases from V and 2 bases from J, the junction contained 10 bases not matched to a gene. In germline, CDR1 is SQVTM, CDR2 ANQGSEA. The CDR3 nucleotides are TGCAGCGTAAAACCGCCGGGACAGCCCTACGAGCAGTACTTC. It yields the protein CSVKPPGQPYEQYF.

This sequence joins TRBV7-3 and TRBJ2-1; D remains unclear. Germline-derived CDR1 and CDR2 are SGHTA and FQGTGA. This CDR3 is built from 16 residues. V lost 2 bases, J lost 2 bases, and 13 bases lay in between. The CDR3 DNA follows: TGTGCCAGCAGCTTAGGTACAAGCAGGACCTACAATGAGCAGTTCTTC. Encoded protein: CASSLGTSRTYNEQFF.

The CDR3 is CASSGDSYNEQFF. For the CDR3, the DNA is TGTGCCAGCTCAGGGGACAGCTACAATGAGCAGTTCTTC. The V and J genes are TRBV18 and TRBJ2-1; 7 bases line up with TRBD1. V was pared by 5 bases and J by 3 bases, with 1 base of the junction left unmatched. The CDR3 runs to 13 residues. Germline V gene data show CDR1 as KGHSH and CDR2 as LQKENI.

The rearrangement uses TRBV28 and TRBJ1-1; D not certain. Trimming stripped 4 bases from V and 1 base from J, with 7 bases between. The CDR3 contains 13 residues. CDR1 MDHEN and CDR2 SYDVKM come from the germline V gene. Written as DNA, the CDR3 is TGTGCCAGCAGTTCCCCAGGGAACACTGAAGCTTTCTTT. Protein sequence: CASSSPGNTEAFF.

The chain recombines TRBV27 with TRBJ1-5; D is uncertain. Germline lookup yields CDR1 MNHEY and CDR2 SMNVEV (reference sequence). Trimming shortened V by 5 bases and J by 3 bases, and 11 bases separated the two germline ends. There are 14 residues in the CDR3. The CDR3 is CASSPADPNQPQHF. CDR3 bases: TGTGCCAGCAGTCCTGCCGATCCCAATCAGCCCCAGCATTTT.